This paragraph reports one T cell receptor (beta chain). This clonotype came up many times. This receptor's antigen is unknown. One base away there is no much larger clone; base qualities are not given. The sample's time point label, decoded: after trial treatment. Taken with the paper, the label for treatment or condition translates to: LDRT plus nivolumab, ipilimumab, low-dose cyclophosphamide and aspirin (RACIN trial). Donors were enrolled in RACIN, a single-arm phase I dose-escalation trial in which nivolumab, ipilimumab, aspirin, low-dose cyclophosphamide and low-dose radiotherapy were combined. To be eligible, a patient needed to have an advanced solid tumor that was TIL-negative. Clipping removes 4 bases from V and 6 bases from J, with 9 as the unmatched junction base count. The CDR3 numbers 15 residues from cysteine through phenylalanine. The only DNA kept is the CDR3, 45 bases in frame from the first base. Via the germline V gene, CDR1 is SQVTM and CDR2 ANQGSEA.

These data come from a study of low-dose radiotherapy and immunotherapy resistance in tumors (dated by TCRdb to between 2020 and 2023). About the investigation overall: In Cohort 1, 0.5 Gy per fraction was delivered every 2 weeks, and a total PTV dose of 6.5 Gy was prescribed. In Cohort 2, 1 Gy per fraction was delivered every two weeks, for a total of 13 Gy over 26 weeks. Nivolumab was administered intravenously as a 240 mg flat dose every two weeks, and ipilimumab was administered intravenously at 1 mg/kg every six weeks. Cyclophosphamide 200 mg/m2 was administered intravenously every two weeks, one day before each radiation and immunotherapy administration. Starting on cycle 1 day 1, patients took 300 mg of aspirin by mouth once daily for four cycles. No randomization into treatment groups was done for the people taking part in the trial. The translational analysis covered eight patients: three from the first dose cohort and the first five from the second dose cohort.

Sequencing used an Illumina HiSeq 2500. Superscript III and a set of TRAV- and TRBV-specific primers were used to synthesize first-strand cDNA, so that both TCRalpha and TCRbeta chains were covered. TCRs were amplified with Phusion for approximately 18 PCR cycles, with a constant-region primer paired with the adapter attached to the V primers. The isolated mRNA was amplified using the MessageAmp II aRNA Amplification Kit, with in vitro transcription performed for around 16 hours at 37 degrees C. The Dynabeads mRNA DIRECT Purification Kit was used to isolate the mRNA for TCR sequencing. Indexed Illumina adapters were added in a second roughly 23-cycle Phusion PCR, and the resulting products were purified with AMPure XP beads. The study's processing was this. Custom Perl scripts pooled TCR sequences encoding the same protein, removed out-of-frame sequences and computed each clonotype's abundance. Any TCR sequence backed by just one read was left out of the analysis. The metrics used to describe the repertoires included Shannon entropy, Gini index, clonality, richness, and the frequency of TCRs shared between repertoires. TCRdb redid the processing of the public reads, applying fastp at Q25 and MiXCR, and retained in-frame beta chains. Records with the same CDR3 protein are collapsed into one entry carrying the most frequent genes and DNA. These V and J calls are TCRdb output, not the study's own analysis. Present in this sample are about 80,000 distinct CDR3 sequences, around 17% of which were seen just once. Of the sample, 1.4% to 1.5% is held by the ten largest clones.

The sequence joins TRBV29-1 to TRBJ2-1; TRBD2 fits 10 bases in the junction. The TCR was taken from a male donor with prostate cancer. The sample in question was PBMCs, obtained after low-dose radiotherapy plus immunotherapy. For the CDR3, the sequence is CSVASGSGGINEQFF. The DNA sequence follows: TGCAGCGTTGCTAGCGGGAGTGGGGGGATCAATGAGCAGTTCTTC.